This T cell receptor beta chain was identified in a study of identical twins. The CDR3 loop spans 14 amino acids. V dropped 5 bases and J dropped 6 bases, with 17 bases sitting between them. CDR1 is MNHNS, CDR2 SASEGT, per germline. cDNA molecules carried unique molecular identifiers, and template switching added a universal primer site. Each CDR3 protein gets one entry after TCRdb re-called the 5' RACE reads with MiXCR. This table has hundreds of thousands of distinct CDR3 sequences, 7.5% appearing once. The same sample was also used in a study of yellow fever vaccine responses in identical twins.

The J gene is TRBJ2-7, the V gene TRBV6-1; D not resolved. The source of this sequence is a young woman in good health. Sequencing was carried out using CD8+ T cells sorted from blood. CDR3 amino acids: CASSPLTDGSEQYF. DNA for the CDR3: TGTGCCAGCAGTCCTCTAACGGACGGATCCGAGCAGTACTTC.